This passage covers 24 T cell receptor beta chains from one sample sequenced in a study of T cells in tuberculosis. Sorting used thawed, overnight-rested PBMC stained with anti-CD3, a viability dye and GMM-loaded CD1B tetramer. CD1B tetramers were loaded with Rhodococcus equi-derived C32 glucose monomycolate. Sequencing was performed with immunoSEQ multiplex PCR; in TCRdb, only in-frame clones are kept and a portion is missing. The table includes about 54,000 clones, around 90% detected once. Sequenced material: CD1b-GMM tetramer-negative cells sorted from PBMCs. The receptors were sampled from an adult woman with latent tuberculosis.

This rearrangement joins TRBV12-5 to TRBJ2-1; 13 bases are a match to TRBD2. The ends lost 2 bases at V and 6 bases at J; junction bases unmatched: 4. Per the germline V gene, CDR1 is LGHNT and CDR2 is FRNRAP. The CDR3 totals 16 residues. CDR3 in DNA: TGTGCTAGTGGTTTGCCCAGACTAGCGGGAGGCAATGAGCAGTTCTTC. Protein sequence: CASGLPRLAGGNEQFF.

The chain employs TRBV7-2 and TRBJ1-5; D possibly corresponds to TRBD1 (6 bases). The CDR3 consists of 15 residues. Looked up from germline, CDR1 is SGHTA and CDR2 is FQGNSA. V lost 5 bases and J 5 bases, leaving 16 bases between the germline ends. In DNA, the CDR3 is TGTGCCAGCAGCAAGATGGTAGGGGGAGATCAGCCCCAGCATTTT. Translated: CASSKMVGGDQPQHF.

This clone was detected only a few times. The chain recombines TRBV4-1 with TRBJ2-7; 14 nucleotides line up with TRBD2. From germline, CDR1 is MGHRA and CDR2 YSYEKL. The V and J ends lost 2 bases and 4 bases, in that order; junction bases with no gene match: 7. CDR3 size: 17 residues. The CDR3, as DNA: TGCGCCAGCAGCCAACGGGGACTAGCGGGAGAGGGGTACGAGCAGTACTTC. This encodes CASSQRGLAGEGYEQYF.

The V and J genes are TRBV4-2 and TRBJ2-7; tentatively, D is TRBD1 (6 bases). The CDR3 has 15 residues. The V and J ends lost 1 base and 5 bases respectively, with 15 bases between them. Germline V gene lookup returns CDR1 LGHNA and CDR2 YNFKEQ. The DNA for the CDR3 is TGTGCCAGCAGCCAAGGCCCAGGGGCGCAGAACGAGCAGTACTTC. Protein sequence: CASSQGPGAQNEQYF.

The V and J genes are TRBV4-1 and TRBJ2-1, with D uncertain. The V gene's germline CDR1 is MGHRA and CDR2 YSYEKL. The CDR3 has 16 residues. V lost 1 base to trimming and J lost 0 bases, with 10 bases between them. The DNA of the CDR3 is TGCGCCAGCAGCCAAGTTGAACAGAGCTCCTACAATGAGCAGTTCTTC. Amino acids: CASSQVEQSSYNEQFF.

The chain has TRBV15 and TRBJ2-7, with no clear D. The CDR3 runs 12 residues. V lost 0 bases, J lost 4 bases, and 4 bases lay in between. Germline CDR1 LNHNV, CDR2 YYDKDF (reference sequence). This CDR3 reads CATSRDEYEQYF. The CDR3 DNA sequence: TGTGCCACCAGCAGAGACGAGTACGAGCAGTACTTC.

This clone was seen once. The junction does not match germline at one end; this may be a read error. The same CDR3 also results from other DNA sequences found in this sample. The rearrangement links TRBV4-3 to TRBJ1-6; a possible D gene is TRBD1 (5 bases). This CDR3 is 15 amino acids long. Per the germline V gene, CDR1 is LGHNA and CDR2 is YSLEER. CDR3 DNA: TGCGCCAGCAGCCAAGACGGGGGGGTAAATTCCCCCCTCCACTTT. Translated, it gives CASSQDGGVNSPLHF.

The chain recombines TRBV6-6 with TRBJ2-7; D ambiguous. With 7 bases removed from V and 2 bases from J, the gap between germline ends came to 9 bases. The CDR3 spans 12 residues. Germline V gene data show CDR1 as MNHNY and CDR2 as SVGAGI (reference sequence). The DNA of the CDR3 is TGTGCCAGCACGTCGGTCCCCTACGAGCAGTACTTC. Its protein is CASTSVPYEQYF.

The gene calls are TRBV27 and TRBJ2-5, with D possibly matching TRBD2 (6 bases). The tail of the sequence fits TRBJ2-7 better, so the J call may be wrong. This CDR3 is 14 amino acids long. Germline V gene sequence: CDR1 MNHEY, CDR2 SMNVEV (reference sequence). The CDR3 nucleotides are TGTGCCAGCAGCTTCGGGGGAAGGTCCTACGAGCAGTACTTC. This codes for CASSFGGRSYEQYF.

The V and J genes are TRBV5-1 and TRBJ1-1, with 8 bases that match TRBD1. The V and J ends lost 3 bases and 6 bases, in that order; junction bases with no gene match: 4. Looked up from germline, CDR1 is SGHRS and CDR2 is YFSETQ. CDR3 length equals 13 residues. The CDR3 bases are TGCGCCAGCAGCTCAAGGACAGGGTCTGAAGCTTTCTTT. Encoded protein: CASSSRTGSEAFF. Supplemented by reference TRBV5-1 and TRBJ1-1, the full variable domain reads KAGVTQTPRYLIKTRGQQVTLSCSPISGHRSVSWYQQTPGQGLQFLFEYFSETQRNKGNFPGRFSGRQFSNSRSEMNVSTLELGDSALYLCASSSRTGSEAFFGQGTRLTVV.

A single count supports this clone. The chain is built from TRBV5-1 and TRBJ1-1; D remains ambiguous. CDR3 length equals 11 residues. Germline lookup yields CDR1 SGHRS and CDR2 YFSETQ. V was cut by 5 bases and J by 5 bases, with 7 bases left in between. CDR3 nucleotides: TGCGCCAGCAGAAGAGAAACTGAAGCTTTCTTT. This encodes CASRRETEAFF.

The chain uses TRBV10-3 and TRBJ1-5; TRBD1 is a possible D gene (6 bases). The CDR3 totals 17 residues. The germline CDR1 and CDR2 sequences are ENHRY and SYGVKD. V shed 0 bases and J shed 4 bases, with 16 bases lying between them. CDR3 in DNA: TGTGCCATCAGTGAGTCGGGGCAGGGGAAGGGGAATCAGCCCCAGCATTTT. Its protein is CAISESGQGKGNQPQHF.

This clone was seen only once. V usage is TRBV7-8 and J usage is TRBJ2-1; D possibly corresponds to TRBD2 (6 bases). Trimming cost V 1 base and J 13 bases, with 14 bases left between them. This CDR3 is 13 amino acids long. CDR1 and CDR2 from the germline V gene are SGHVS and FQNEAQ. The CDR3 bases are TGTGCCAGCAGCTTAGGACTTGAGGGACTTCAGTTCTTC. This translates into CASSLGLEGLQFF.

The gene calls are TRBV18 and TRBJ1-4; 7 nucleotides line up with TRBD1. J was trimmed by 7 bases and V by 2 bases; bases with no gene match: 7. Germline V gene sequence: CDR1 KGHSH, CDR2 LQKENI. CDR3 length: 15 amino acids. CDR3 amino acids: CASSPKAGGSEKLFF. The CDR3 nucleotides read TGTGCCAGCTCACCAAAAGCAGGGGGAAGTGAAAAACTGTTTTTT.

The rearrangement links TRBV9 to TRBJ2-7, with D possibly being TRBD1 (5 bases). The V end was cut by 0 bases, the J end by 0 bases, with 10 bases between. CDR3 size: 15 residues. The germline V gene encodes CDR1 SGDLS and CDR2 YYNGEE. This CDR3 is CASSVDWGPSYEQYF. The CDR3 DNA reads TGTGCCAGCAGCGTAGACTGGGGCCCCTCCTACGAGCAGTACTTC.

The J gene is TRBJ2-2, the V gene TRBV5-3; TRBD2 matches 10 bases. TRBV5-3 falls under the ORF class, with uncertain function. The length of the CDR3 is 18 residues. The junction had 11 bases not matched to a gene; V was cut back by 4 bases and J by 2 bases. The CDR3 region is CARSQTKAGGNNTGELFF. The CDR3 DNA sequence: TGTGCCAGAAGCCAAACAAAAGCGGGGGGGAATAACACCGGGGAGCTGTTTTTT.

This clone appeared a single time. The rearrangement links TRBV10-2 to TRBJ1-1; a weak D match, TRBD1 (5 bases). The germline gives CDR1 WSHSY, CDR2 SAAADI. The V gene lost 8 bases and the J gene lost 0 bases, with 16 bases spanning the gap. The CDR3 extends over 15 amino acids. For the CDR3, the DNA is TGCGCCAGCTTTGGGGCAGGGCGTGTGAACACTGAAGCTTTCTTT. Amino acids: CASFGAGRVNTEAFF.

The chain carries TRBV7-6 and TRBJ2-3, with 9 positions matching TRBD2. Germline V CDR1 and CDR2: SGHVS, FNYEAQ. Germline trimming cut 5 bases from V and 7 bases from J; bases unmatched to any gene: 7. This CDR3 contains 14 residues. This chain's CDR3 is CASSPRASGNTQYF. DNA of the CDR3: TGTGCCAGCAGCCCGAGGGCTAGCGGGAATACGCAGTATTTT.

The gene calls are TRBV19 and TRBJ2-5; 8 bases are shared with TRBD2. In germline, CDR1 is LNHDA, CDR2 SQIVND (reference sequence). J lost 2 bases, V lost 10 bases, and 12 bases had no gene match. This CDR3 comprises 15 residues. The CDR3 DNA reads as TGTGCCACCTCGGGGGGGCTATTAAGTCAAGAGACCCAGTACTTC. Protein sequence: CATSGGLLSQETQYF. Complete variable domain (other parts from reference TRBV19 and TRBJ2-5): DGGITQSPKYLFRKEGQNVTLSCEQNLNHDAMYWYRQDPGQGLRLIYYSQIVNDFQKGDIAEGYSVSREKKESFPLTVTSAQKNPTAFYLCATSGGLLSQETQYFGPGTRLLVL.

This sequence joins TRBV5-1 and TRBJ1-6; tentatively, D is TRBD1 (5 bases). Trimming took off 3 bases at V and 8 bases at J, with 12 bases between the two ends. This CDR3 contains 14 residues. Germline CDR1 and CDR2: SGHRS and YFSETQ. The CDR3 sequence is CASSSRGADSPLHF. The DNA of the CDR3 is TGCGCCAGCAGCTCGCGCGGGGCAGATTCACCCCTCCACTTT.

The chain employs TRBV4-3 and TRBJ1-2, with 9 bases lining up with TRBD1. CDR1 and CDR2 (germline): LGHNA, YSLEER. The V gene end was trimmed by 4 bases and the J gene end by 4 bases; junction bases not matched to a gene: 7. This CDR3 has 15 amino acids. For the CDR3, the DNA is TGCGCCAGCAGCCCCGTGCGACAGGGGGGCTATGGCTACACCTTC. Translating it yields CASSPVRQGGYGYTF.

The J gene is TRBJ1-5, the V gene TRBV6-1, with D possibly matching TRBD1 (5 bases). The germline V gene has CDR1 MNHNS and CDR2 SASEGT. The CDR3 length is 15 residues. V lost 5 bases, J lost 4 bases, and 15 bases lay in between. The CDR3 DNA follows: TGTGCCAGCAGTCCGCGGGACGGGGGAAATCAGCCCCAGCATTTT. It codes for CASSPRDGGNQPQHF.

This rearrangement joins TRBV9 to TRBJ2-7, with 11 bases fitting TRBD2. Germline V gives CDR1 SGDLS, CDR2 YYNGEE. CDR3 size: 14 residues. V was clipped by 2 bases and J by 3 bases; unmatched bases: 1. The CDR3 protein is CASSVTSGSYEQYF. DNA of the CDR3: TGTGCCAGCAGCGTCACTAGCGGGAGCTACGAGCAGTACTTC.

In its sample, this clone was seen once. The genes are TRBV6-5 and TRBJ2-7; 9 positions agree with TRBD1. Trimming removed 0 bases from V and 4 bases from J; junction bases left unmatched: 1. Germline assignment: CDR1 MNHEY and CDR2 SVGAGI. The CDR3 consists of 14 residues. The CDR3 DNA is TGTGCCAGCAGTTACTCGACAGGGGGGTACGAGCAGTACTTC. Encoded protein: CASSYSTGGYEQYF.